This TCR beta chain was captured by sequencing in a study of response to subunit inactivated influenza vaccine. Study-wide points: It was the authors' suggestion that each seasonal influenza vaccination recruits few new T cells.

TCRdb redid the calling of the RT-PCR reads with MiXCR, one entry per CDR3 protein. The sample has roughly 570,000 distinct CDR3 sequences, less than 15% seen once. Germline loops: CDR1 SGHTA, CDR2 FQGNSA. The CDR3 is 16 amino acids. The junction had 10 bases not matched to a gene; V was cut back by 5 bases and J by 0 bases. Of note for this clonotype: Its specificity is unknown.

The material was PBMCs from blood, obtained 11 to 12 days after vaccination. This sequence originates from a man aged 45-65 years who received an inactivated influenza vaccine. The J gene is TRBJ2-7, the V gene TRBV7-2, with 7 bases fitting TRBD1. The DNA for the CDR3 is TGTGCCAGCAGCCTTTCGACAGGGAGCGTCTCCTACGAGCAGTACTTC. It yields the protein CASSLSTGSVSYEQYF.